This TCR beta chain appears in the sequencing data of a study of blood T cell repertoires in COVID-19. Turning to the study itself: Cohort 3 recovered donors had two negative PCRs, clearance, or symptom resolution. Some COVID-19 samples were acute and others convalescent; all came from the United States, Italy and Spain.

Membership in each cohort depended on participant-reported clinical history. In the original processing: Amplification with reference gene primers provided the estimates of nucleated cell counts. Clones were sequenced by immunoSEQ multiplex PCR, and TCRdb holds only the in-frame ones, with some missing. The DNA gave D and trimming, while V, J and clone size come from that table. The table includes fewer than 350,000 clones, 88% detected once. V lost 3 bases and J lost 1; bases outside the gene matches: 3. The CDR3 sequence is 15 residues long. Germline values: CDR1 MGHRA, CDR2 YSYEKL. The sequenced sample consisted of PBMCs or T cells enriched from blood (not recorded which). This TCR came from a woman in her sixties or seventies in a cohort exposed to, infected with or recovered from COVID-19 (not recorded which). The gene calls are TRBV4-1 and TRBJ1-1, with 9 bases fitting TRBD1. The CDR3 protein is CASSHRDRANTEAFF. As DNA, the CDR3 is TGCGCCAGCAGCCACCGGGACAGGGCGAACACTGAAGCTTTCTTT.